This record concerns one T cell receptor beta chain sequence. The antigen this receptor binds is unknown. The sample holds no much larger clone one base away, and base qualities are not on file. These data originate in a study of blood T cell repertoires in COVID-19 (dated by TCRdb to 2020 to 2021). Study-wide context: Collaborator samples came from the United States, Italy and Spain and covered acute and convalescent phases of COVID-19. Nearly every sample came with metadata listing a de-identified subject ID, COVID-19 status, age in years and sex. Where available, HLA class I and class II types were taken from metadata supplied by the sample provider and were not determined by assay-based typing. A freely available public database, intended as a resource for researchers studying the immune response to SARS-CoV-2, is where the repertoires were released. The material from the prospective study consisted of cDNA or gDNA derived from T cells, B-cell-depleted T cells, or PBMCs. Subjects who had been exposed to COVID-19, were actively infected with it, or had recovered from it provided the deeply sampled blood TCRbeta repertoires that made up the dataset. The samples were drawn from the first 160 participants of the ongoing ImmuneRACE study and from 1,200 or so subjects provided by 6 global collaborators.

Sequences LGHNA (CDR1) and YSLEER (CDR2) are obtained from the germline V gene. Trimming removed 0 bases from V and 5 bases from J, leaving 13 bases between the germline ends. CDR3 length: 15 amino acids, cysteine to phenylalanine. Only CDR3 DNA is held: 45 bases, read in frame from base 1. Participants in the prospective study were aged about 18 to 100 years, lived in 20 to 30 United States geographic areas, and enrolled through a virtual design. Cohort assignment in the prospective study relied on participant-reported clinical history from a screening survey and a study questionnaire. Recovered participants in ImmuneRACE Cohort 3 were defined by two consecutive negative NP/OP PCR tests, clearance by a healthcare professional, or resolution of symptoms. In the prospective study, mobile phlebotomists collected whole blood, serum and a nasopharyngeal or oropharyngeal swab from each participant. Participants in the prospective study had the option to provide additional blood draws and questionnaires over a 2-month period. Prospective study blood samples were shipped either frozen or at room temperature before DNA extraction.

TCRbeta CDR3 regions were amplified from genomic DNA by means of the immunoSEQ Assay, a bias-controlled multiplex PCR. In the source study's methods: Nucleated cell counts per sample were estimated from amplification of reference gene primers within the assay. To quantify the absolute abundance of each unique TCRbeta CDR3 rearrangement, sequence reads were collapsed and filtered. For each sample, productive Simpson clonality was calculated as the square root of Simpson's diversity index across productive rearrangements. This is the immuneACCESS table as TCRdb keeps it, with only in-frame sequences that have V and J called. A part of the clones is gone; compared with another copy, unresolved V genes explain less than half, and the rest is unexplained. V, J and clone size were drawn from that table, and D and trimming were deduced from the DNA. For this sample there are 150,000 to 250,000 clones; about nine tenths appear just once. The top ten clonotypes cover around 2.3% of the sample.

What the authors observed across the whole study: How much clinical and demographic metadata was included differed by source and by participant, and the metadata was provided uncurated.

The TCR sequence derives from a woman aged 25 to 39 who had recovered from COVID-19. The specimen sequenced was PBMCs or T cells enriched from blood (not recorded which). The V and J segments used are TRBV4-3 and TRBJ1-1; matching of 5 bases hints at TRBD1 as the D gene. The nucleotide sequence is TGCGCCAGCAGCCAAGATAGGGGAGGTGGGACTGAAGCTTTCTTT. It translates to CASSQDRGGGTEAFF.